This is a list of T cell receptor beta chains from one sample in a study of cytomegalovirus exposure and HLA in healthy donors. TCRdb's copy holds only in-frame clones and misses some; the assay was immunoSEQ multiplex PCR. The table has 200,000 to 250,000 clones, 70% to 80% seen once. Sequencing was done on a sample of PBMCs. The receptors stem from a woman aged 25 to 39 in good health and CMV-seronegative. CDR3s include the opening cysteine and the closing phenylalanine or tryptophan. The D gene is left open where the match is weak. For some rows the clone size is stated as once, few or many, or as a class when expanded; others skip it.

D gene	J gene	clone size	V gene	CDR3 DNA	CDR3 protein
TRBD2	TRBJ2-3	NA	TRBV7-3	TGTGCCAGCAGTCCGGTAGCGGGAGGCACAGATACGCAGTATTTT	CASSPVAGGTDTQYF
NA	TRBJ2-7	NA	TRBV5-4	TGTGCCAGCAGCTTGGGACTTTACTCCTACGAGCAGTACTTC	CASSLGLYSYEQYF
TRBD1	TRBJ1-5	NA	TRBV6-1	TGTGCCAGCAGTGACCCAACAGGGGGGCCCAATCAGCCCCAGCATTTT	CASSDPTGGPNQPQHF
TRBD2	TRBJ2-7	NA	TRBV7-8	TGTGCCAGCAGCTTTTCCGGGGGGGAGAGCTCCTACGAGCAGTACTTC	CASSFSGGESSYEQYF
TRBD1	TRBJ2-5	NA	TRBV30	TGTGCCTGGAGTCCCCACAGGGGGCAGTGGACCCAGTACTTC	CAWSPHRGQWTQYF
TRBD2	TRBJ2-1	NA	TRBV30	TGTGCCTGGAGCCTCGGGGGGACCTACAATGAGCAGTTCTTC	CAWSLGGTYNEQFF
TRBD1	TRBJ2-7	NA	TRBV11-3	TGTGCCAGCAGCCCCAGGACAGGGAGCTACGAGCAGTACTTC	CASSPRTGSYEQYF
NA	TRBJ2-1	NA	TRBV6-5	TGTGCCAGCAGTTACGGGTTCGACTTCAATGAGCAGTTCTTC	CASSYGFDFNEQFF
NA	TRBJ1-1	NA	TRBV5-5	TGTGCCAGCAGCTGGGAGGCGGGAATAGGGACTGAAGCTTTCTTT	CASSWEAGIGTEAFF
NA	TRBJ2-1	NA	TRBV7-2	TGTGCCAGCAGCTTAGGCGGGTATTACAATGAGCAGTTCTTC	CASSLGGYYNEQFF
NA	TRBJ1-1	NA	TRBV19	TGTGCCAGTAGTATAGGCAGGTTCGACACTGAAGCTTTCTTT	CASSIGRFDTEAFF
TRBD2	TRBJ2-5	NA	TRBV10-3	TGTGCCATCAGGAACGCGGGAGGAGGGGCCCAAGAGACCCAGTACTTC	CAIRNAGGGAQETQYF
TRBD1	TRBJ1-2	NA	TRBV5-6	TGTGCCAGCACGCGGGACAGGGGGAGACATGGCTACACCTTC	CASTRDRGRHGYTF
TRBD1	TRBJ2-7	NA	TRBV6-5	TGTGCCAGCAGTATCGGGACAGGGGCATTCTACGAGCAGTACTTC	CASSIGTGAFYEQYF
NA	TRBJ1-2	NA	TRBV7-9	TGTGCCAGCAGCTTCAGCAACAGCTTGGCCTATGGCTACACCTTC	CASSFSNSLAYGYTF
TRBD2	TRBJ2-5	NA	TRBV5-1	TGCGCCAGCAGCGTGGGACTAGCGGGGATAGATGAGACCCAGTATGGAGAGACCCAGTACTTC	CASSVGLAGIDETQYGETQYF
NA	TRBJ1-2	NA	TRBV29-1	TGCAGCGTTGTTGCAGGGTATGGCTACACCTTC	CSVVAGYGYTF
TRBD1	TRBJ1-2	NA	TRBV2	TGTGCCAGCAAGTCGACAGGGGCTAACTATGGCTACACCTTC	CASKSTGANYGYTF
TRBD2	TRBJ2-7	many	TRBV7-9	TGTGCCAGCAGCTCTTCCCTGACTAGCGGCTCCTACGAGCAGTACTTC	CASSSSLTSGSYEQYF
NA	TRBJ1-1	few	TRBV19	TGTGCCAGTGCAGGGGTTATGACTGAAGCTTTCTTT	CASAGVMTEAFF
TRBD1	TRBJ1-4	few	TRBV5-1	TGCGCCAGCAGCCAACCGGGACAGGGGGCAACTAATGAAAAACTGTTTTTT	CASSQPGQGATNEKLFF
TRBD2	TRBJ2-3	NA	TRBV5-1	TGCGCCAGCAGCTTGGGACTAGCGGGGGCCTTCAATACGCAGTATTTT	CASSLGLAGAFNTQYF
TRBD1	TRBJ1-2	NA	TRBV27	TGTGCCAGCAGTTTCTACCCGGGACAGGGGAATGGCTACACCTTC	CASSFYPGQGNGYTF
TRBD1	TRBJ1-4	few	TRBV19	TGTGCCACCTACAGGACAGGCGCCGAAAAACTGTTTTTT	CATYRTGAEKLFF
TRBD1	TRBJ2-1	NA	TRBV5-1	TGCGCCAGCAGCCACAGGGGGGATTTAGGACCAGGCAATGAGCAGTTCTTC	CASSHRGDLGPGNEQFF
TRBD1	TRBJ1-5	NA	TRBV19	TGTGCCAGTAGATCAAGACAGGGAGATCAGCCCCAGCATTTT	CASRSRQGDQPQHF
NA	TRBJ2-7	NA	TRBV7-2	TGTGCCAGCAGCTTACGAAGGGGTTTAGAGCAGTACTTC	CASSLRRGLEQYF
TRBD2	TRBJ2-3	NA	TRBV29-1	TGCAGCGCGGGAGGAGTTACTAGCACAGATACGCAGTATTTT	CSAGGVTSTDTQYF
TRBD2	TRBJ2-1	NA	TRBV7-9	TGTGCCAGCAGCTTATTGAGCGGGAGCTTTCATGATGAGCAGTTCTTC	CASSLLSGSFHDEQFF
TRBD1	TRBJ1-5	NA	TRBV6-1	TGTGCCAGCAGTGCAACGACAGGGGACAATCAGCCCCAGCATTTT	CASSATTGDNQPQHF
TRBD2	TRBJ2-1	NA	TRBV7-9	TGTGCCAGCAGCTTAGTCAGCTTCCTAGCGGGGGAGTACAATGAGCAGTTCTTC	CASSLVSFLAGEYNEQFF
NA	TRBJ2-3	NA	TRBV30	TGTGCCTGGACCGAACTAGTAGATACGCAGTATTTT	CAWTELVDTQYF
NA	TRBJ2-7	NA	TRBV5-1	TGCGCCAGCAGCCTAGGACTCTATGGAGTCTACGAGCAGTACTTC	CASSLGLYGVYEQYF
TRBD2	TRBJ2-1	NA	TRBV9	TGTGCCAGCAGCGCAGCGGGAGGGCCGGCCGCTGAGCAGTTCTTC	CASSAAGGPAAEQFF
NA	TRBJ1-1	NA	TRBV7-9	TGTTCCAGCAGGCTCCCGAGGGGAGGGAACACTGAAGCTTTCTTT	CSSRLPRGGNTEAFF
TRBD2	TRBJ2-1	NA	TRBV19	TGTGCCAGTAGCGTGGACTGGGGAGGGGTTTACAATGAGCAGTTCTTC	CASSVDWGGVYNEQFF
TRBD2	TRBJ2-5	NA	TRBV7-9	TGTGCCAGCAGCTCTACTAGCGAACAAGAGACCCAGTACTTC	CASSSTSEQETQYF
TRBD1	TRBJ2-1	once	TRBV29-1	TGCAGCGTGATAGGACAGGGGGAGTTCTTC	CSVIGQGEFF
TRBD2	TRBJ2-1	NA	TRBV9	TGTGCCAGCAGCGTGTCCGGGGCTAGCGGGATTTTCAATGAGCAGTTCTTC	CASSVSGASGIFNEQFF
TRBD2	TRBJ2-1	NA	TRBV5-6	TGTGCCAGCAGCCTCGGACTAGCGGGAATATACAATGAGCAGTTCTTC	CASSLGLAGIYNEQFF
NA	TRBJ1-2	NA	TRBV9	TGTGCCAGCAGCATAGGAGAGGGCTTCACTAACTATGGCTACACCTTC	CASSIGEGFTNYGYTF
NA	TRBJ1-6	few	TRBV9	TGTGCCAGCAGCGTAGCACCGAGCTCCTATAATTCACCCCTCCACTTT	CASSVAPSSYNSPLHF
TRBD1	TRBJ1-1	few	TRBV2	TGTGCCAGCAGAACAGGGGAGGACACTGAAGCTTTCTTT	CASRTGEDTEAFF
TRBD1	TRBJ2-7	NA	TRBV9	TGTGCCAGCAGCGTATCCCACACAGGGGACTACGAGCAGTACTTC	CASSVSHTGDYEQYF
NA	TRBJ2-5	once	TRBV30	TGTGCCTGGAGTCGGAGCGGACAAGAGACCCAGTACTTC	CAWSRSGQETQYF